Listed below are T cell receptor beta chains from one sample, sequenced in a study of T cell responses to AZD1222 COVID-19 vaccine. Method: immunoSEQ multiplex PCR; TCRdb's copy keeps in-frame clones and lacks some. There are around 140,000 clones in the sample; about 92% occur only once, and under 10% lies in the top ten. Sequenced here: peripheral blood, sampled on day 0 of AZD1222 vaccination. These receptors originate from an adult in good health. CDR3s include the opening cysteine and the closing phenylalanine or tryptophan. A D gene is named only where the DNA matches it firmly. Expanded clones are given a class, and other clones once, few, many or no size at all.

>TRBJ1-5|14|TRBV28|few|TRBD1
CASIGGTVNQPQHF
TGTGCCAGCATAGGCGGGACAGTCAATCAGCCCCAGCATTTT
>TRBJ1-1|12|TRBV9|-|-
CASSVERGRAFF
TGTGCCAGCAGCGTAGAACGGGGACGGGCTTTCTTT
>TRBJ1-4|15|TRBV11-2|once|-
CASSLDTRRNEKLFF
TGTGCCAGCAGCTTAGACACCCGAAGGAATGAAAAACTGTTTTTT
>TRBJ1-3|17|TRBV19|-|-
CASSIDFSGPSGNTIYF
TGTGCCAGTAGTATAGATTTCTCGGGGCCCTCTGGAAACACCATATATTTT
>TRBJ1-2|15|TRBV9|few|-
CASSANPGPEGGYTF
TGTGCCAGCAGCGCCAACCCGGGCCCCGAGGGAGGCTACACCTTC
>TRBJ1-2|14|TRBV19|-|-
CASSIPSGVYGYTF
TGTGCCAGTAGTATTCCGTCCGGGGTCTATGGCTACACCTTC
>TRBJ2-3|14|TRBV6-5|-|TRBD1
CASSPDRAVGTQYF
TGTGCCAGCAGTCCTGACAGGGCTGTAGGTACGCAGTATTTT
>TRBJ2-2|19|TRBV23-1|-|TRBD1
CASSQPSWTGRSNTGELFF
TGCGCCAGCAGTCAACCTAGTTGGACAGGACGATCGAACACCGGGGAGCTGTTTTTT
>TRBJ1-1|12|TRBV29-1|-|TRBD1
CSAPTGGTEAFF
TGCAGCGCACCGACAGGGGGAACTGAAGCTTTCTTT
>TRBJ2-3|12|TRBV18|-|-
CASSPGQDTQYF
TGTGCCAGCTCACCTGGGCAAGATACGCAGTATTTT
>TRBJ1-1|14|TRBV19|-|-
CASSKSWDTTEAFF
TGTGCCAGTAGTAAGTCTTGGGATACCACTGAAGCTTTCTTT
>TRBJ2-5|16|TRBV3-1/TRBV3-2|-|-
CASSQEGGGSKGAQYF
TGTGCCAGCAGCCAAGAGGGAGGAGGGAGCAAGGGGGCCCAGTACTTC
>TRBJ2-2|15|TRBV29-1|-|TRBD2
CSVGLGGGYTGELFF
TGCAGCGTTGGCCTTGGCGGGGGGTACACCGGGGAGCTGTTTTTT
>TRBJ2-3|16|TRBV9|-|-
CASSVGSAGYTDTQYF
TGTGCCAGCAGCGTAGGGTCGGCAGGATACACAGATACGCAGTATTTT
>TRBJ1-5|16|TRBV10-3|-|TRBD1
CAISDPTGDSNQPQHF
TGTGCCATCAGTGATCCGACAGGGGACTCCAATCAGCCCCAGCATTTT
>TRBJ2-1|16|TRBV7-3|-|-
CASSPQGTEFYNEQFF
TGTGCCAGCAGCCCTCAGGGAACTGAGTTCTACAATGAGCAGTTCTTC
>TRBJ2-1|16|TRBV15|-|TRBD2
CATAKPHFDSGGRKFF
TGTGCCACCGCTAAACCACACTTCGATAGCGGGGGAAGGAAGTTCTTC
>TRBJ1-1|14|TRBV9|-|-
CASSPGTMNTEAFF
TGTGCCAGCAGTCCCGGGACAATGAACACTGAAGCTTTCTTT
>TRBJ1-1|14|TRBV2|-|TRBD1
CASLQGTVHTEAFF
TGTGCCAGCCTCCAGGGGACAGTCCACACTGAAGCTTTCTTT
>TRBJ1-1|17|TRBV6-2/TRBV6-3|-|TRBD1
CASSYWGAPGTGAEAFF
TGTGCCAGCAGTTACTGGGGAGCCCCGGGGACAGGGGCTGAAGCTTTCTTT
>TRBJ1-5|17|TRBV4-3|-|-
CASSQDLSDVGNQPQHF
TGCGCCAGCAGCCAAGATCTTTCGGACGTAGGCAATCAGCCCCAGCATTTT
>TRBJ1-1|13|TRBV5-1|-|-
CASSLGGNTEAFF
TGCGCCAGCAGCTTGGGGGGAAACACTGAAGCTTTCTTT
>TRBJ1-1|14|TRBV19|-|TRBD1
CASGGQGAYTEAFF
TGTGCCAGCGGGGGACAGGGGGCTTATACTGAAGCTTTCTTT
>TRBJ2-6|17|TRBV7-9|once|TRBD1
CASSLPRGRSGANVLTF
TGTGCCAGCAGCTTACCCAGGGGGCGCTCTGGGGCCAACGTCCTGACTTTC
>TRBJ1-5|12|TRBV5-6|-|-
CASSLPNQPQHF
TGTGCCAGCAGCTTACCCAATCAGCCCCAGCATTTT
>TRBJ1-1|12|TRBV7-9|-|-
CASSSQGTEAFF
TGTGCCAGCAGCTCACAGGGCACTGAAGCTTTCTTT
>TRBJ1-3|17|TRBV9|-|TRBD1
CASSVGHRGYTGNTIYF
TGTGCCAGCAGCGTAGGCCACAGGGGTTATACTGGAAACACCATATATTTT
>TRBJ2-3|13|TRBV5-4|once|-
CASLGSSTDTQYF
TGTGCCAGCCTCGGGTCCAGCACAGATACGCAGTATTTT
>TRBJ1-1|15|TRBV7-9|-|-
CASSLVDPGHTEAFF
TGTGCCAGCAGCTTAGTGGATCCGGGCCACACTGAAGCTTTCTTT
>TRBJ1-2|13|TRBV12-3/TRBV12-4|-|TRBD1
CASSLITGDGYTF
TGTGCCAGCAGTTTGATCACAGGGGATGGCTACACCTTC
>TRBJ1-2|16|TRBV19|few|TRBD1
CASSPGQGAILYGYTF
TGTGCCAGTAGTCCGGGACAGGGGGCCATCCTCTATGGCTACACCTTC
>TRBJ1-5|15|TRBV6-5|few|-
CASSYTGDGNQPQHF
TGTGCCAGCAGTTACACGGGGGACGGCAATCAGCCCCAGCATTTT
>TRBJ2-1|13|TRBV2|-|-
CASKGEGYNEQFF
TGTGCCAGCAAAGGCGAGGGCTACAATGAGCAGTTCTTC
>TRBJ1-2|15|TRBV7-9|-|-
CASTQVSRSHYGYTF
TGTGCCAGCACCCAGGTTTCCAGGAGCCACTATGGCTACACCTTC
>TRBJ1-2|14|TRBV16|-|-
CASSQLSTNYGYTF
TGTGCCAGCAGCCAATTGAGCACTAACTATGGCTACACCTTC
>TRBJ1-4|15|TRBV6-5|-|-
CASRRVRNTNEKLFF
TGTGCCAGCAGGAGGGTCAGGAATACAAATGAAAAACTGTTTTTT
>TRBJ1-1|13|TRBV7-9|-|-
CASSLLGDAEAFF
TGTGCCAGCAGCTTATTAGGGGACGCTGAAGCTTTCTTT
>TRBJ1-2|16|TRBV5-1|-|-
CASSRQGSLSGKGYTF
TGCGCCAGCAGCCGCCAAGGAAGTCTTTCAGGGAAAGGCTACACCTTC
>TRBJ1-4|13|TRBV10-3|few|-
CAIKARTNEKLFF
TGTGCCATCAAAGCGCGGACTAATGAAAAACTGTTTTTT
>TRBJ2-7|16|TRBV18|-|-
CASSPSLQASSYEQYF
TGTGCCAGCTCACCATCTCTTCAAGCGAGCTCCTACGAGCAGTACTTC
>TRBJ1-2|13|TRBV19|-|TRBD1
CASKLGQEYGYTF
TGTGCCAGTAAGTTGGGACAGGAGTATGGCTACACCTTC
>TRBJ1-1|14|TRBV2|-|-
CASSERQTNTEAFF
TGTGCCAGCAGTGAAAGGCAGACGAACACTGAAGCTTTCTTT
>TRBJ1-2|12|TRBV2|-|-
CASFGQRTSSTF
TGTGCCAGCTTTGGTCAGCGTACATCTTCCACCTTC
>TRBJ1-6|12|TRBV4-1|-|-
CASSQLNSPLHF
TGCGCCAGCAGCCAACTCAATTCACCCCTCCACTTT
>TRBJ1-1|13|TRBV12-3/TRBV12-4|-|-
CASASAGNTEAFF
TGTGCCAGCGCAAGCGCAGGGAACACTGAAGCTTTCTTT
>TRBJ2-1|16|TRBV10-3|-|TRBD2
CAISSGLAGAADEQFF
TGTGCCATCAGTTCGGGACTAGCGGGGGCCGCGGATGAGCAGTTCTTC
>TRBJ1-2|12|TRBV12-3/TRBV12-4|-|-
CASSLYIGGYTF
TGTGCCAGCAGTTTATATATAGGGGGCTACACCTTC
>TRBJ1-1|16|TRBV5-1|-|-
CASRGPQSLWNTEAFF
TGCGCCAGCAGGGGACCTCAGAGTCTCTGGAACACTGAAGCTTTCTTT
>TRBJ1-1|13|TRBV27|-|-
CASSLGGSPEAFF
TGTGCCAGCAGTTTAGGGGGTTCCCCTGAAGCTTTCTTT
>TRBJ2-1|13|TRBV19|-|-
CASSIARSVEQFF
TGTGCCAGTAGTATAGCGAGGAGCGTTGAGCAGTTCTTC
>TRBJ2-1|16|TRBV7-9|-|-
CASSSLSRAAYNEQFF
TGTGCCAGCAGCTCCTTATCTAGAGCAGCTTACAATGAGCAGTTCTTC
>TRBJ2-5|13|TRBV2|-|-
CASSGPDGETQYF
TGTGCCAGCAGTGGGCCAGATGGTGAGACCCAGTACTTC
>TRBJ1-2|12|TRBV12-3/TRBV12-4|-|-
CASSRGNYGYTF
TGTGCCAGCAGTCGTGGGAACTATGGCTACACCTTC
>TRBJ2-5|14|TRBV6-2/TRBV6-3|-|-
CASSLSSRQETQYF
TGTGCCAGCAGTTTGTCCAGTCGGCAAGAGACCCAGTACTTC
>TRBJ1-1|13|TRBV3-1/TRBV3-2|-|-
CASSATPNTEAFF
TGTGCCAGCAGCGCGACACCGAACACTGAAGCTTTCTTT
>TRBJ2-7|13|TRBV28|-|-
CATLGQFSYEQYF
TGTGCCACCCTCGGACAGTTCTCCTACGAGCAGTACTTC
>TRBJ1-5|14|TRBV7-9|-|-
CASSLSGNNQPQHF
TGTGCCAGCAGCCTATCCGGGAACAATCAGCCCCAGCATTTT
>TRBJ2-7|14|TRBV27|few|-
CASRVSVSSYEQYF
TGTGCCAGCAGAGTATCAGTTTCTTCCTACGAGCAGTACTTC